The next 24 T cell receptor beta chains were all read from a single sample in a study of cytomegalovirus exposure and HLA in healthy donors. In the PCR, 60 Vbeta and 13 Jbeta primers were used. The method was immunoSEQ multiplex PCR; TCRdb's version includes in-frame clones alone and lacks a portion of them. The profile shows about 130,000 clones, about 79% of them singletons. Sequencing was done on a sample of PBMCs. These TCRs come from a woman aged 18-29 years in good health and CMV-seropositive.

CDR3 DNA: TGTGCCATCAGTGAGGTGTCGCGTAATGAGCAGTTCTTC. Protein: CAISEVSRNEQFF. The chain joins TRBV10-3 to TRBJ2-1; D remains ambiguous. Per the germline V gene, CDR1 is ENHRY and CDR2 is SYGVKD. The CDR3 is 13 residues long. V lost 2 bases and J lost 7, with 9 bases in between.

The CDR3: CAWSVDRRYLYGYTF. The CDR3 nucleotides are TGTGCCTGGAGTGTAGATAGAAGATATCTCTATGGCTACACCTTC. This chain joins TRBV30 and TRBJ1-2; D is unresolved. The germline V gene encodes CDR1 GTSNPN and CDR2 SVGIG (reference sequence). V lost 0 bases to trimming and J lost 4 bases, with 15 bases between them. This CDR3 comprises 15 residues.

V is TRBV6-6 and J is TRBJ1-1; 9 nucleotides align to TRBD1. In germline, CDR1 is MNHNY, CDR2 SVGAGI (reference sequence). V gave up 6 bases and J gave up 4 bases; unmatched junction bases: 9. The CDR3 length is 15 residues. The CDR3 DNA sequence: TGTGCCAGCAGCCCCGGGACAGGGAGGGGCACTGAAGCTTTCTTT. Translating gives CASSPGTGRGTEAFF.

Concerning this clone itself: The junction departs from the called germline gene at one end, perhaps through a read error. The V gene is TRBV7-9, the J gene TRBJ2-7; a possible D gene is TRBD1 (6 bases). Germline V gene sequence: CDR1 SEHNR, CDR2 FQNEAQ (reference sequence). This CDR3 spans 12 amino acids. CDR3 nucleotides: TGTTCCAGCAGCCCAACAGGGTACGAGCAGTACTTC. It codes for CSSSPTGYEQYF.

The genes are TRBV15 and TRBJ1-5; 8 nucleotides match TRBD1. CDR1 is LNHNV and CDR2 is YYDKDF in the germline V gene (reference sequence). Trimming took 3 bases from V and 5 from J; bases not matched to a gene: 12. CDR3 size: 17 residues. The CDR3 DNA is TGTGCCACCAGCAGGGGATCAAGGACAGGGTTTTATCAGCCCCAGCATTTT. Its translation: CATSRGSRTGFYQPQHF.

The chain has TRBV7-3 and TRBJ2-2; D gene ambiguous. Germline V gene lookup returns CDR1 SGHTA and CDR2 FQGTGA. Trimming removed 8 bases at V and 6 bases at J, with 7 bases between. The CDR3 runs 11 residues. CDR3 sequence: CASAISGELFF. In DNA, the CDR3 is TGTGCCAGCGCTATATCCGGGGAGCTGTTTTTT. The variable domain in full, completed from reference TRBV7-3 and TRBJ2-2, reads GAGVSQTPSNKVTEKGKYVELRCDPISGHTALYWYRQSLGQGPEFLIYFQGTGAADDSGLPNDRFFAVRPEGSVSTLKIQRTERGDSAVYLCASAISGELFFGEGSRLTVL.

The chain uses TRBV15 and TRBJ1-1, with D unclear. From germline, CDR1 is LNHNV and CDR2 YYDKDF (reference sequence). The CDR3 runs 16 residues. Trimming took 0 bases from V and 5 from J, leaving 16 bases between them. CDR3 loop: CATSRDGVRLQTEAFF. CDR3 bases: TGTGCCACCAGCAGAGATGGAGTGAGGTTGCAAACTGAAGCTTTCTTT.

This clone was counted between two and nine times. The chain employs TRBV27 and TRBJ2-7, with 9 bases matching TRBD1. The V gene's germline CDR1 is MNHEY and CDR2 SMNVEV (reference sequence). J was trimmed by 6 bases and V by 4 bases; bases with no gene match: 7. The CDR3 contains 14 residues. The DNA for the CDR3 is TGTGCCAGCAGTTCCTCGGACAGGGGTAGCGAGCAGTACTTC. Amino acids: CASSSSDRGSEQYF.

The chain uses TRBV9 and TRBJ1-6; weak D call: TRBD1 (6 bases). CDR1 is SGDLS, CDR2 YYNGEE, per germline. This CDR3 spans 14 amino acids. The germline V and J ends were trimmed by 7 bases and 6 bases, with 14 bases remaining between them. CDR3 amino acids: CASGGFGTNSPLHF. CDR3 nucleotides: TGTGCCAGCGGGGGCTTTGGTACTAATTCACCCCTCCACTTT. The full variable domain, with the rest looked up from reference TRBV9 and TRBJ1-6, is DSGVTQTPKHLITATGQRVTLRCSPRSGDLSVYWYQQSLDQGLQFLIQYYNGEERAKGNILERFSAQQFPDLHSELNLSSLELGDSALYFCASGGFGTNSPLHFGNGTRLTVT.

This chain uses TRBV2 with TRBJ2-1; possibly TRBD1 for D (6 bases). Germline V lookup: CDR1 SNHLY, CDR2 FYNNEI. V was cut by 7 bases and J by 5 bases, with 6 bases left in between. The CDR3 has 11 amino acids. The CDR3: CASNRDNEQFF. In DNA, the CDR3 is TGTGCCAGCAACAGGGACAATGAGCAGTTCTTC.

The chain links TRBV7-9 to TRBJ1-5, with TRBD1 identical over 7 bases. This CDR3 contains 12 residues. V trimming: 7 bases; J trimming: 9 bases; junction bases outside the gene matches: 6. CDR1 SEHNR and CDR2 FQNEAQ come from the germline V gene (reference sequence). As DNA, the CDR3 is TGTGCCAGCAAGGAGGGGGCAGGGCCCCAGCATTTT. It is translated as CASKEGAGPQHF.

The chain links TRBV19 to TRBJ2-3, with 8 bases matching TRBD2. The CDR3 totals 14 residues. After removal of 6 bases from V and 5 bases from J, the junction contained 7 bases not matched to a gene. Germline V lookup: CDR1 LNHDA, CDR2 SQIVND (reference sequence). The CDR3 sequence is CASRPGGLEDTQYF. The CDR3 DNA follows: TGTGCCAGTAGACCGGGGGGGCTTGAAGATACGCAGTATTTT.

The chain combines TRBV6-5 with TRBJ1-3; D perhaps matches TRBD1 (6 bases). Germline values: CDR1 MNHEY, CDR2 SVGAGI. The CDR3 is 15 residues long. Between the trimmed V and J ends, which lost 1 base and 6 bases, there was a span of 13 bases. For the CDR3, the DNA is TGTGCCAGCAGTTACTTTCAGGGGATCGAAAACACCATATATTTT. It codes for CASSYFQGIENTIYF.

This clone was seen a handful of times. This rearrangement joins TRBV7-9 to TRBJ2-3; the match to TRBD2 covers 8 bases. With V trimmed by 4 bases and J by 2 bases, 8 bases remained unmatched. Germline values: CDR1 SEHNR, CDR2 FQNEAQ (reference sequence). The CDR3 contains 16 residues. This CDR3 reads CASSSRSAGDTDTQYF. CDR3 coding DNA: TGTGCCAGCAGCTCCCGGTCAGCGGGGGACACAGATACGCAGTATTTT.

The V call is TRBV4-1, the J call TRBJ2-1; 8 nucleotides match TRBD2. CDR1 is MGHRA and CDR2 is YSYEKL in the germline V gene. The J segment lost 7 bases and the V segment lost 3 bases, leaving 11 bases of the junction unmatched. The CDR3 sequence is 16 residues long. CDR3 sequence (DNA): TGCGCCAGCAGCCACAACCGGGGGGGCCCGGAGAATGAGCAGTTCTTC. It specifies CASSHNRGGPENEQFF.

The chain combines TRBV19 with TRBJ2-2; weak D call: TRBD1 (6 bases). CDR3 length: 14 residues. The V gene lost 3 bases and the J gene lost 1 base, with 6 bases spanning the gap. The V gene's germline CDR1 is LNHDA and CDR2 SQIVND (reference sequence). Here the CDR3 reads CASSMDRNTGELFF. The CDR3 nucleotides are TGTGCCAGTAGTATGGACAGGAACACCGGGGAGCTGTTTTTT.

V and J are TRBV18 and TRBJ2-7, with D unresolved. The CDR3 runs to 13 residues. Trimming pared 2 bases from V and 5 bases from J, leaving 10 bases between. The germline CDR1 and CDR2 sequences are KGHSH and LQKENI. The CDR3 here is CASSPAGFDEQYF. In DNA, the CDR3 is TGTGCCAGCTCACCAGCAGGTTTCGACGAGCAGTACTTC.

V usage is TRBV21-1 and J usage is TRBJ2-5; the D call TRBD2 from the table was never checked on the DNA. TRBV21-1 is deemed a pseudogene. This CDR3 region has 15 residues. The CDR3 loop reads CASSKVLVRLETQYF. The CDR3 DNA follows: TGTGCCAGCAGCAAAGTCCTAGTTCGGTTAGAGACCCAGTACTTC.

The genes are TRBV11-3 and TRBJ2-2, with 14 bases matching TRBD2. This CDR3 spans 18 amino acids. Trimming cost V 4 bases and J 4 bases; bases outside gene matches: 8. CDR1 is SGHNT and CDR2 is YENEEA in the germline V gene. CDR3 sequence: CASSSGLAGAGVTGELFF. CDR3 sequence (DNA): TGTGCCAGCAGCTCGGGACTAGCGGGGGCCGGAGTCACCGGGGAGCTGTTTTTT. The full variable domain, its missing parts supplied by reference TRBV11-3 and TRBJ2-2, is EAGVVQSPRYKIIEKKQPVAFWCNPISGHNTLYWYLQNLGQGPELLIRYENEEAVDDSQLPKDRFSAERLKGVDSTLKIQPAELGDSAVYLCASSSGLAGAGVTGELFFGEGSRLTVL.

This clone has a single count. This chain uses TRBV5-5 with TRBJ2-3; weak D call: TRBD1 (6 bases). Trimming left V 5 bases short and J 3 bases short, with 16 bases between. Germline CDR1 and CDR2: SGHKS and YYEKEE (reference sequence). CDR3 length equals 15 residues. CDR3 loop: CASRAGTNPTDTQYF. The CDR3 nucleotides are TGTGCCAGCAGAGCCGGGACAAACCCGACAGATACGCAGTATTTT. The whole variable domain, remainder taken from reference TRBV5-5 and TRBJ2-3, is DAGVTQSPTHLIKTRGQQVTLRCSPISGHKSVSWYQQVLGQGPQFIFQYYEKEERGRGNFPDRFSARQFPNYSSELNVNALLLGDSALYLCASRAGTNPTDTQYFGPGTRLTVL.

This clone was observed a handful of times. CDR3 in amino acids: CASSLGDSYEQYF. The CDR3 nucleotides read TGTGCCAGCAGCTTGGGGGACAGCTACGAGCAGTACTTC. V usage is TRBV7-8 and J usage is TRBJ2-7; TRBD1 agrees at 7 bases. With 3 bases clipped from V and 3 bases from J, the junction kept 2 bases outside the gene matches. This CDR3 comprises 13 residues. CDR1 SGHVS and CDR2 FQNEAQ come from the germline V gene.

The chain employs TRBV19 and TRBJ2-7; 9 bases agree with TRBD1. CDR1 and CDR2 (germline): LNHDA, SQIVND (reference sequence). J lost 6 bases, V lost 4 bases, and 10 bases had no gene match. CDR3 length: 15 residues. The CDR3 is CASSRGVDRGGEQYF. Here the CDR3 DNA reads TGTGCCAGTAGTAGAGGAGTCGACAGGGGGGGCGAGCAGTACTTC.

The CDR3 reads CASDPAPGGPKDEQFF. The CDR3, as DNA: TGTGCCAGCGATCCTGCCCCCGGGGGGCCAAAGGATGAGCAGTTCTTC. V and J are TRBV5-4 and TRBJ2-1; tentatively, D is TRBD2 (7 bases). Germline values: CDR1 SGHNT, CDR2 YYREEE (reference sequence). Trimming took off 7 bases at V and 8 bases at J, with 25 bases between the two ends. The CDR3 extends over 16 amino acids. Combining the CDR3 with reference TRBV5-4 and TRBJ2-1 gives the whole variable domain ETGVTQSPTHLIKTRGQQVTLRCSSQSGHNTVSWYQQALGQGPQFIFQYYREEENGRGNFPPRFSGLQFPNYSSELNVNALELDDSALYLCASDPAPGGPKDEQFFGPGTRLTVL.

The CDR3 sequence is CASSQEPTSGGRTDTQYF. The DNA of the CDR3 is TGCGCCAGCAGCCAGGAACCGACTAGCGGGGGTCGAACAGATACGCAGTATTTT. This chain links TRBV4-1 with TRBJ2-3; 12 nucleotides match TRBD2. J lost 3 bases, V lost 3 bases, and 10 bases had no gene match. This CDR3 has 18 residues. From germline, CDR1 is MGHRA and CDR2 YSYEKL.